This entry lists 29 T cell receptor beta chains sequenced from one sample in a study of blood T cell repertoires in COVID-19 (dated by TCRdb to 2018 to 2021). Preparation of the library involved the immunoSEQ multiplex PCR assay. The clones in this table, taken by TCRdb from immuneACCESS, are in-frame only. Not every clone is retained; where verified, under half of the shortfall comes from an unresolved V gene, and the cause of the rest is unknown. Counted in this sample were about 220,000 clones; 84% of them appeared once. 15% to 20% of the sample comes from the top ten. The sequencing sample was made of peripheral blood. The origin of the receptors is a man younger than 40 with active or convalescent COVID-19.

The V and J genes are TRBV27 and TRBJ1-5; D unresolved. The CDR3 contains 14 residues. With 6 bases removed from V and 5 bases from J, the gap between germline ends came to 14 bases. CDR1 MNHEY and CDR2 SMNVEV come from the germline V gene (reference sequence). CDR3 protein: CASRPGLGYQPQHF. CDR3 coding DNA: TGTGCCAGCAGGCCCGGACTGGGCTATCAGCCCCAGCATTTT.

The chain employs TRBV3-1 (or the pseudogene TRBV3-2) and TRBJ1-4, with 8 nucleotides matching TRBD1. Unmatched junction bases numbered 9, after V lost 4 bases and J lost 8 bases. CDR3 length: 15 residues. Germline CDR1 is LGHDT and CDR2 is YNNKEL (reference sequence). The CDR3 nucleotides read TGTGCCAGCAGCCCTCGGACAGGGTTTCGAGAAAAACTGTTTTTT. This codes for CASSPRTGFREKLFF.

The V call is TRBV6-6, the J call TRBJ2-7, with 10 bases aligning to TRBD2. CDR1 is MNHNY and CDR2 is SVGAGI in the germline V gene (reference sequence). The CDR3 runs 15 residues. Trimming took 8 bases from V and 2 from J; bases not matched to a gene: 9. The CDR3 reads CASGNKLAGTYEQYF. The CDR3 nucleotides read TGTGCCAGCGGGAACAAACTAGCGGGGACCTACGAGCAGTACTTC.

This clone was seen repeatedly, ten times or more. V is TRBV5-5 and J is TRBJ1-1, with D perhaps matching TRBD1 (5 bases). Trimming took 10 bases from V and 0 from J, leaving 10 bases between them. The CDR3 runs to 12 residues. Germline lookup yields CDR1 SGHKS and CDR2 YYEKEE (reference sequence). The CDR3 loop reads CAPRAMNTEAFF. In DNA form, the CDR3 reads TGTGCCCCCAGGGCAATGAACACTGAAGCTTTCTTT.

The chain uses TRBV9 and TRBJ2-3, with D tentatively TRBD1 (5 bases). CDR3 length equals 16 residues. In germline, CDR1 is SGDLS, CDR2 YYNGEE. V gave up 0 bases and J gave up 3 bases, with 14 bases separating them. The CDR3 spells CASSVASRTSTDTQYF. The DNA of the CDR3 is TGTGCCAGCAGCGTAGCGAGCCGGACATCAACAGATACGCAGTATTTT.

Here the CDR3 DNA reads TGTGCCACCAGCAGAGATCGATGGTCGCGTGGTACTGAAGCTTTCTTT. Translating gives CATSRDRWSRGTEAFF. The rearrangement joins TRBV15 to TRBJ1-1; D is unresolved. This CDR3 has 16 amino acids. V dropped 0 bases and J dropped 5 bases, with 16 bases sitting between them. CDR1 and CDR2 (germline): LNHNV, YYDKDF (reference sequence).

The V gene is TRBV10-3, the J gene TRBJ1-1, with 7 nucleotides matching TRBD1. The CDR3 is 12 residues long. The germline gives CDR1 ENHRY, CDR2 SYGVKD. J was trimmed by 0 bases and V by 9 bases; bases with no gene match: 1. CDR3 protein: CAIRGLNTEAFF. The CDR3 region has the DNA TGTGCCATTAGGGGGCTGAACACTGAAGCTTTCTTT.

The chain uses TRBV5-6 and TRBJ2-7; D remains unclear. In germline, CDR1 is SGHDT, CDR2 YYEEEE. The CDR3 extends over 16 amino acids. V lost 1 base, J lost 2 bases, and 16 bases lay in between. The CDR3 coding sequence is TGTGCCAGCAGCTTGTCTGCCCGAGCGAGACCCTACGAGCAGTACTTC. Encoded protein: CASSLSARARPYEQYF.

The rearrangement uses TRBV3-1 (or the pseudogene TRBV3-2) and TRBJ1-1; D may be TRBD1 (6 bases). Germline CDR1 and CDR2: LGHDT and YNNKEL (reference sequence). The CDR3 runs to 16 residues. V lost 2 bases and J lost 1, with 14 bases in between. CDR3 coding DNA: TGTGCCAGCAGCCAAAGAGGGGCAGGGGCGAACACTGAAGCTTTCTTT. Translating it yields CASSQRGAGANTEAFF.

There are a few counts of this clone. CDR3 amino acids: CSALTGSNTEAFF. CDR3 nucleotide sequence: TGCAGCGCCCTGACAGGGTCAAACACTGAAGCTTTCTTT. The chain carries TRBV29-1 and TRBJ1-1; TRBD1 agrees at 7 bases. CDR3 length equals 13 residues. Germline V gives CDR1 SQVTM, CDR2 ANQGSEA. V shed 7 bases, J shed 2 bases, and the junction held 7 bases outside the gene matches.

The rearrangement uses TRBV5-6 and TRBJ1-1, with D hard to call. The CDR3 loop spans 13 amino acids. V was trimmed by 0 bases and J by 5 bases, leaving 8 bases between them. The germline V gene encodes CDR1 SGHDT and CDR2 YYEEEE. The chain's CDR3 is CASSLVQITEAFF. CDR3 bases: TGTGCCAGCAGCTTGGTTCAGATTACTGAAGCTTTCTTT. The full variable domain, in which reference TRBV5-6 and TRBJ1-1 provide the parts outside the CDR3, is DAGVTQSPTHLIKTRGQQVTLRCSPKSGHDTVSWYQQALGQGPQFIFQYYEEEERQRGNFPDRFSGHQFPNYSSELNVNALLLGDSALYLCASSLVQITEAFFGQGTRLTVV.

The chain couples TRBV2 to TRBJ1-5; 7 nucleotides agree with TRBD1. There are 16 residues in the CDR3. Germline V gene lookup returns CDR1 SNHLY and CDR2 FYNNEI. V was clipped by 5 bases and J by 2 bases; unmatched bases: 9. The CDR3 DNA reads TGTGCCAGCAGTTCCAGGGGGTTTGGGGGCAATCAGCCCCAGCATTTT. Encoded protein: CASSSRGFGGNQPQHF.

This clone was detected only a few times. The chain recombines TRBV28 with TRBJ1-6; D not resolved. The CDR3 spans 14 residues. CDR1 and CDR2 from the germline V gene are MDHEN and SYDVKM. The V gene lost 5 bases and the J gene lost 11 bases, with 16 bases spanning the gap. CDR3 DNA: TGTGCCAGCAGTCCCACAGTTCCATGGGCACCCCTCCACTTT. Its translation: CASSPTVPWAPLHF.

The chain couples TRBV2 to TRBJ1-5; the D gene is possibly TRBD1 (5 bases). Trimming cost V 7 bases and J 4 bases, with 17 bases left between them. Germline V gene sequence: CDR1 SNHLY, CDR2 FYNNEI. The CDR3 is made up of 15 amino acids. The CDR3 sequence: CASNLGRVRNQPQHF. The DNA for the CDR3 is TGTGCCAGCAATCTCGGCAGGGTTAGGAATCAGCCCCAGCATTTT. The entire variable domain, with the rest obtained from reference TRBV2 and TRBJ1-5, is as follows: EPEVTQTPSHQVTQMGQEVILRCVPISNHLYFYWYRQILGQKVEFLVSFYNNEISEKSEIFDDQFSVERPDGSNFTLKIRSTKLEDSAMYFCASNLGRVRNQPQHFGDGTRLSIL.

This chain uses TRBV7-9 with TRBJ1-5; the D is unclear. The CDR3 length is 12 residues. The V and J ends lost 2 bases and 7 bases respectively, with 6 bases between them. Germline CDR1 reads SEHNR; CDR2 reads FQNEAQ (reference sequence). CDR3 coding DNA: TGTGCCAGCAGCTTATTTAGCCAGCCCCAGCATTTT. Amino acid sequence: CASSLFSQPQHF.

This clone was recorded only once. This sequence joins TRBV24-1 and TRBJ2-7; 9 positions match TRBD2. With V trimmed by 2 bases and J by 3 bases, 4 bases remained unmatched. The CDR3 has 15 residues. Germline lookup yields CDR1 KGHDR and CDR2 SFDVKD. The CDR3: CATSDSAGGFYEQYF. CDR3 DNA: TGTGCCACCAGTGATTCAGCGGGAGGTTTCTACGAGCAGTACTTC.

The chain is built from TRBV6-2 or TRBV6-3 and TRBJ1-3; D is unresolved. Germline CDR1 reads MNHEY; CDR2 reads SVGEGT. The V end lost 2 bases, the J end lost 4 bases, and 12 bases lay between the germline ends. The CDR3 contains 15 residues. Here the CDR3 DNA reads TGTGCCAGCAGTTACGCCACAAGATCGGGAAACACCATATATTTT. Protein: CASSYATRSGNTIYF.

This clone was observed once. This chain uses TRBV6-5 with TRBJ1-1; D gene uncertain. The CDR3 loop spans 11 amino acids. Germline-derived CDR1 and CDR2 are MNHEY and SVGAGI. The germline V and J ends were trimmed by 6 bases and 8 bases, with 10 bases remaining between them. For the CDR3, the DNA is TGTGCCAGCAGACGAGATCTAGAAGCTTTCTTT. This gives the protein CASRRDLEAFF.

This clone was counted between two and nine times. CDR3 in DNA: TGTGCCAGCAGCTTCCGGGGCCGGGAGGGCTACACCTTC. It yields the protein CASSFRGREGYTF. This rearrangement joins TRBV7-2 to TRBJ1-2; the D gene is possibly TRBD1 (5 bases). Per the germline V gene, CDR1 is SGHTA and CDR2 is FQGNSA. Trimming removed 3 bases from V and 8 bases from J, with 13 bases in between. The CDR3 is 13 residues long.

The chain links TRBV11-3 to TRBJ2-1, with a possible D match to TRBD1 (7 bases). This CDR3 contains 13 residues. CDR1 and CDR2 (germline): SGHNT, YENEEA. V lost 4 bases, J lost 10 bases, and 14 bases lay in between. The DNA for the CDR3 is TGTGCCAGCAGCTCGACAGGAGGGGGCGAGCAGTTCTTC. Residues: CASSSTGGGEQFF.

Notes on this clone: This likely traces to a read error, being one base from a far larger clone. The V call is TRBV9, the J call TRBJ2-2; no definite D call. The CDR3 loop spans 13 amino acids. Germline CDR1 reads SGDLS; CDR2 reads YYNGEE. For the CDR3, the DNA is TGTGCCAGCTGCGTAGACGGGACCGGGGAGCTGTTTTTT. This codes for CASCVDGTGELFF. Together with reference TRBV9 and TRBJ2-2, the CDR3 gives the full variable domain: DSGVTQTPKHLITATGQRVTLRCSPRSGDLSVYWYQQSLDQGLQFLIQYYNGEERAKGNILERFSAQQFPDLHSELNLSSLELGDSALYFCASCVDGTGELFFGEGSRLTVL.

The J gene is TRBJ2-3, the V gene TRBV6-5; 7 nucleotides line up with TRBD1. The CDR3 runs to 15 residues. Germline V lookup: CDR1 MNHEY, CDR2 SVGAGI. The J segment lost 0 bases and the V segment lost 6 bases, leaving 6 bases of the junction unmatched. The CDR3 sequence is CASRPETGSTDTQYF. Here the CDR3 DNA reads TGTGCCAGCAGACCCGAGACAGGGAGCACAGATACGCAGTATTTT.

The rearrangement uses TRBV7-2 and TRBJ1-2, with 11 bases that match TRBD1. The germline gives CDR1 SGHTA, CDR2 FQGNSA. The CDR3 is 14 amino acids. J gave up 4 bases and V 5 bases, and 3 bases lay outside the gene matches. CDR3 sequence: CASSPGQGGYGYTF. The CDR3 DNA reads as TGTGCCAGCAGCCCGGGACAGGGGGGCTATGGCTACACCTTC.

V usage is TRBV7-8 and J usage is TRBJ2-5, with 9 bases lining up with TRBD2. The V gene's germline CDR1 is SGHVS and CDR2 FQNEAQ. This CDR3 has 16 residues. V dropped 5 bases and J dropped 6; count of bases not matched to a gene: 13. CDR3 coding DNA: TGTGCCAGCAGCAACCAGTTAGCGGGAGAGACAAAGACCCAGTACTTC. Protein sequence: CASSNQLAGETKTQYF.

This rearrangement joins TRBV5-6 to TRBJ2-1; D is perhaps TRBD2 (5 bases). Trimming took 0 bases from V and 4 from J, leaving 11 bases between them. This CDR3 spans 15 amino acids. The germline gives CDR1 SGHDT, CDR2 YYEEEE. CDR3 nucleotides: TGTGCCAGCAGCTTGGTTCTAGCAGATTACAATGAGCAGTTCTTC. Residues: CASSLVLADYNEQFF.

J is TRBJ1-4 and V is TRBV4-3; weak D call: TRBD1 (5 bases). V lost 0 bases, J lost 8 bases, and 13 bases lay in between. The CDR3 contains 15 residues. Germline CDR1 is LGHNA and CDR2 is YSLEER. CDR3 region: CASSQDFQGSEKLFF. In DNA form, the CDR3 reads TGCGCCAGCAGCCAAGACTTTCAGGGAAGCGAAAAACTGTTTTTT.

The chain carries TRBV28 and TRBJ2-1; D unclear. The CDR3 sequence is 17 residues long. In germline, CDR1 is MDHEN, CDR2 SYDVKM. The germline V and J ends were trimmed by 7 bases and 7 bases, with 26 bases remaining between them. The CDR3 nucleotides read TGTGCCAGCACCCCCGTCATTACCCAGTCCGTCGCAAATGAGCAGTTCTTC. This gives the protein CASTPVITQSVANEQFF.

J is TRBJ1-4 and V is TRBV6-6, with D possibly matching TRBD1 (5 bases). The CDR3 is made up of 13 amino acids. Germline V lookup: CDR1 MNHNY, CDR2 SVGAGI (reference sequence). The germline V and J ends were trimmed by 2 bases and 8 bases, with 9 bases remaining between them. CDR3 DNA: TGTGCCAGCAGTTACACCAGGGAAGAAAAACTGTTTTTT. It specifies CASSYTREEKLFF.

The rearrangement joins TRBV11-2 to TRBJ2-3; D is ambiguous. V shed 0 bases and J shed 9 bases, with 7 bases lying between them. This CDR3 region has 12 residues. The germline V gene has CDR1 SGHAT and CDR2 FQNNGV. As DNA, the CDR3 is TGTGCCAGCAGCTTAGACTTGGGCACGCAGTATTTT. As protein: CASSLDLGTQYF.